This T cell receptor (beta chain) was identified in a study of CXCR3-negative and CXCR3-positive naive CD8 T cells. Per the germline V gene, CDR1 is DFQATT and CDR2 is SNEGSKA (reference sequence). CDR3 length: 13 residues. Every subset of CD8+ T cells was sorted in triplicate at 250,000 to 350,000 cells each. CD45RO-CCR7+CD27+CD95- expression identified naive CD8+ T cells. To note about this clonotype: As yet, its antigen is unknown.

All TRB cDNA libraries came from 5' RACE performed with UMI labels. Reanalyzing the 5' RACE reads, TCRdb keeps one entry per CDR3 protein, without DNA. The sample features tens of thousands of distinct CDR3 sequences, with roughly 1.5% in its top ten. Study-wide results and caveats: Higher TRB CDR3 hydrophobicity marked CXCR3-positive naive cells relative to CXCR3-negative naive cells. High diversity, comparable across both naive subsets, contrasted with much lower diversity in memory CD8+ cells.

Sequenced input: naive CXCR3- CD8+ T cells from blood. Subset indicated: CD45RO-CCR7+CD27+CD95- naive CD8+ T cells lacking CXCR3 (TNR3-). The TCR comes from a human donor in good health. Some clones in this sample may be carry-over from other donors' samples. The rearrangement uses TRBV20-1 and TRBJ2-7; TCRdb's D call of TRBD1 is untestable without DNA. The CDR3: CSARPPQSYEQYF.